This T cell receptor beta chain originates from a study of shared clonotypes between healthy human individuals. Into CD45RA+ naive and CD45RA-negative memory subsets, the CD4+ cells were split. Profiling relied on immunoSEQ multiplex PCR, and the TCRdb table lists in-frame clones only, not all of them. This sample has some 2,500,000 clones, with less than 95% found just once. This CDR3 contains 14 residues. The V and J ends lost 3 bases and 1 base respectively, with 8 bases between them. Per germline, CDR1 KGHSH and CDR2 LQKENI. The TCR originated in a man aged 18 to 30 in good health. Some clones in this sample may be carry-over from other donors' samples. The V call is TRBV18, the J call TRBJ2-3; no clear D. Sequencing used naive CD4+ T cells from PBMCs. Stated subset: CD45RA+ positively selected. For the CDR3, the DNA is TGTGCCAGCTCACCGGTTCAGGGCACAGATACGCAGTATTTT. Translated: CASSPVQGTDTQYF.